A selection of T cell receptor beta chains follows, all from one sample in a study of regulatory T cells in long-lasting Graves disease. TCRdb recomputed calls from the multiplex PCR reads with MiXCR, one row per CDR3 protein. The data contain 400,000 to 500,000 distinct CDR3 sequences, roughly 17% of them singletons. In addition, the sample was reused for a study of T cells in Graves' hyperthyroidism and ophthalmopathy.

This sample comprised peripheral blood mononuclear cells (PBMCs), obtained at new diagnosis, from a patient treated with antithyroid drugs. The receptor set was obtained from a woman aged 18-29 years with Graves disease. Both conserved end residues are part of each CDR3. Each record gives: D gene, clone size, V gene, J gene, CDR3 DNA, CDR3 protein. D genes are given only for firm matches. Some rows have no size entry. The others give once, few or many, or a class for an expanded clone.

d_call: TRBD2
clone_size: NA
v_call: TRBV6-9
j_call: TRBJ2-2
cdr3_nt: TGTGCCAGCAGTTACCCACCCGTACTAGCGGTGAACACCGGGGAGCTGTTTTTT
cdr3_aa: CASSYPPVLAVNTGELFF

d_call: TRBD2
clone_size: NA
v_call: TRBV7-6
j_call: TRBJ2-1
cdr3_nt: TGTGCCAGCAGCCCCCGATTTAGCGGGGACTGGTACAATGAGCAGTTCTTC
cdr3_aa: CASSPRFSGDWYNEQFF

d_call: NA
clone_size: few
v_call: TRBV7-3
j_call: TRBJ1-2
cdr3_nt: TGTGCCAGCAGCCCTCCTAGCCAGGGCAACTATGGCTACACCTTC
cdr3_aa: CASSPPSQGNYGYTF

d_call: NA
clone_size: few
v_call: TRBV20-1
j_call: TRBJ2-7
cdr3_nt: TGCAGTGCTAGAGATTGGGGGCAAACCTACGAGCAGTACTTC
cdr3_aa: CSARDWGQTYEQYF

d_call: TRBD1
clone_size: many
v_call: TRBV11-2
j_call: TRBJ2-4
cdr3_nt: TGTGCCAGCAGCCCATCAGGTCAACAGGGGTTGGCCAAAAACATTCAGTACTTC
cdr3_aa: CASSPSGQQGLAKNIQYF

d_call: NA
clone_size: many
v_call: TRBV28
j_call: TRBJ1-6
cdr3_nt: TGTGCCAGCAGTGGAGGGACGGCGAGCTCCTATAATTCACCCCTCCACTTT
cdr3_aa: CASSGGTASSYNSPLHF

d_call: TRBD2
clone_size: many
v_call: TRBV7-2
j_call: TRBJ2-7
cdr3_nt: TGTGCCAGCAGCCCGGGACTACGCTCCTACGAGCAGTACTTC
cdr3_aa: CASSPGLRSYEQYF

d_call: TRBD2
clone_size: NA
v_call: TRBV5-1
j_call: TRBJ2-1
cdr3_nt: TGCGCCAGCAGCTTGGAGGCTAGCGGGAACTCCGGCAATGAGCAGTTCTTC
cdr3_aa: CASSLEASGNSGNEQFF

d_call: TRBD1
clone_size: NA
v_call: TRBV5-5
j_call: TRBJ1-1
cdr3_nt: TGTGCCAGCAGCTTAGGGGGGACAGAACTGAACACTGAAGCTTTCTTT
cdr3_aa: CASSLGGTELNTEAFF

d_call: NA
clone_size: few
v_call: TRBV30
j_call: TRBJ2-2
cdr3_nt: TGTGCCTGGAGTGTATTTTGGGAATTCGGGGAGCTGTTTTTT
cdr3_aa: CAWSVFWEFGELFF

d_call: TRBD2
clone_size: NA
v_call: TRBV28
j_call: TRBJ2-5
cdr3_nt: TGTGCCAGGGGACTAGCGGGACCCCAAGAGACCCAGTACTTC
cdr3_aa: CARGLAGPQETQYF

d_call: NA
clone_size: many
v_call: TRBV5-6
j_call: TRBJ2-7
cdr3_nt: TGTGCCAGCAGCCTCCTTTGGGGGGCCAGTGAGCAGTACTTC
cdr3_aa: CASSLLWGASEQYF

d_call: NA
clone_size: NA
v_call: TRBV4-1
j_call: TRBJ2-1
cdr3_nt: TGCGCCAGCAGCCAAGATCTTGACGGGGGCAATGAGCAGTTCTTC
cdr3_aa: CASSQDLDGGNEQFF

d_call: TRBD2
clone_size: few
v_call: TRBV3-1
j_call: TRBJ2-2
cdr3_nt: TGTGCCAGCAGCCAAACCGTCGGGACTAGCGGGAGGGGGAGGACCGGGGAGCTGTTTTTT
cdr3_aa: CASSQTVGTSGRGRTGELFF

d_call: NA
clone_size: few
v_call: TRBV7-2
j_call: TRBJ1-1
cdr3_nt: TGTGCCAGCAGCCCCCGCCACGGGCGATTGGCCACTGAAGCTTTCTTT
cdr3_aa: CASSPRHGRLATEAFF

d_call: TRBD1
clone_size: NA
v_call: TRBV9
j_call: TRBJ1-6
cdr3_nt: TGTGCCAGCAGCGTAGGGACAGGGGAATATAATTCACCCCTCCACTTT
cdr3_aa: CASSVGTGEYNSPLHF

d_call: NA
clone_size: NA
v_call: TRBV6-2/TRBV6-3
j_call: TRBJ2-7
cdr3_nt: TGTGCCACCTGTGAGGGGGCGGGAGGCTCCTACGAGCAGTACTTC
cdr3_aa: CATCEGAGGSYEQYF

d_call: TRBD2
clone_size: NA
v_call: TRBV7-2
j_call: TRBJ2-1
cdr3_nt: TGTGCCAGCAGCTTCGGGACTAGCGGGAGCGATGAGCAGTTCTTC
cdr3_aa: CASSFGTSGSDEQFF

d_call: NA
clone_size: many
v_call: TRBV28
j_call: TRBJ2-1
cdr3_nt: TGTGCCAGCAGTTTGGCCCCAGATGAGCAGTTCTTC
cdr3_aa: CASSLAPDEQFF

d_call: TRBD1
clone_size: few
v_call: TRBV7-2
j_call: TRBJ2-5
cdr3_nt: TGTGCCAGCAGCTTAGCCCGGGACAGGGCGGCCCAGTACTTC
cdr3_aa: CASSLARDRAAQYF

d_call: NA
clone_size: many
v_call: TRBV29-1
j_call: TRBJ2-1
cdr3_nt: TGCAGCGTTGGTCAACTGAACAATGAGCAGTTCTTC
cdr3_aa: CSVGQLNNEQFF

d_call: NA
clone_size: NA
v_call: TRBV15
j_call: TRBJ1-3
cdr3_nt: TGTGCCACCAGCATCGAGGGAAACACCATATATTTT
cdr3_aa: CATSIEGNTIYF